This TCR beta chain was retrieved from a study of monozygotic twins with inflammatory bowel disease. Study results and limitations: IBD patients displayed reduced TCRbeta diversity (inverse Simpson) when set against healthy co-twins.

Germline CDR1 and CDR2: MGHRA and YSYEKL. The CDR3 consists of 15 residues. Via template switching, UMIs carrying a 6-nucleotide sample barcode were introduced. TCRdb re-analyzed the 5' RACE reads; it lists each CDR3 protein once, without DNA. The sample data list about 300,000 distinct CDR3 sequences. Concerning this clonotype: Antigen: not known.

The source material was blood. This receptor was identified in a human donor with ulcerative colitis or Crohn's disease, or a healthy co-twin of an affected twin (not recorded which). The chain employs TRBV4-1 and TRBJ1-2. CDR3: CASSQETASYYGYTF.